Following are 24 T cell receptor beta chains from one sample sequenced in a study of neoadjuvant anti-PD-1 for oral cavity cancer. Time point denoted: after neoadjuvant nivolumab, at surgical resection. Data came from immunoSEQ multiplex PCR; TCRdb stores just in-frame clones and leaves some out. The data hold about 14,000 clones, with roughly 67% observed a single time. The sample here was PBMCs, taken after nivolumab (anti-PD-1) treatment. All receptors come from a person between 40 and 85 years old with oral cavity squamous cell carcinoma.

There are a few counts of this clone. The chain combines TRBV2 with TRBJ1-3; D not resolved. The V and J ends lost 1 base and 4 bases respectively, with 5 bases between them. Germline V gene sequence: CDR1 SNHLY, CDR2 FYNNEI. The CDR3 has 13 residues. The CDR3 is CASSEGGGNTIYF. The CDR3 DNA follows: TGTGCCAGCAGTGAAGGGGGAGGAAACACCATATATTTT.

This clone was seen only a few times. The CDR3 loop reads CASSSLSAFEAFF. CDR3 in DNA: TGTGCCAGCAGTTCTCTTTCAGCTTTTGAAGCTTTCTTT. This chain connects TRBV27 to TRBJ1-1; D call uncertain. Trimming pared 4 bases from V and 7 bases from J, leaving 13 bases between. In germline, CDR1 is MNHEY, CDR2 SMNVEV (reference sequence). The CDR3 runs 13 residues.

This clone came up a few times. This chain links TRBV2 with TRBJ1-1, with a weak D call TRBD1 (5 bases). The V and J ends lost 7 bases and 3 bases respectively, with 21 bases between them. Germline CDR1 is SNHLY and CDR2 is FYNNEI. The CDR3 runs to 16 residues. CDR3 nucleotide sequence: TGTGCCAGCACCCTTTTCGGGGCCCGGGGGGACACTGAAGCTTTCTTT. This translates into CASTLFGARGDTEAFF.

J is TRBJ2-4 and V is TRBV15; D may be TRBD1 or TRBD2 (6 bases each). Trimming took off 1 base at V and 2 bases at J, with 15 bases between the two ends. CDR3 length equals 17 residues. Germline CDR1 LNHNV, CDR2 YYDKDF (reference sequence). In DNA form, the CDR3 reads TGTGCCACCAGCAGAGGGGATGCGGGACAACCCAAAAACATTCAGTACTTC. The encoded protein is CATSRGDAGQPKNIQYF.

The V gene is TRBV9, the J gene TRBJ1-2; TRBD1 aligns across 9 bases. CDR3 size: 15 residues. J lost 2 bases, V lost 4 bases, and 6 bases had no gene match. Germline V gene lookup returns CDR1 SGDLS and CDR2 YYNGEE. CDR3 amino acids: CASSPQGQGNYGYTF. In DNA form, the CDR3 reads TGTGCCAGCAGCCCCCAGGGACAGGGAAACTATGGCTACACCTTC.

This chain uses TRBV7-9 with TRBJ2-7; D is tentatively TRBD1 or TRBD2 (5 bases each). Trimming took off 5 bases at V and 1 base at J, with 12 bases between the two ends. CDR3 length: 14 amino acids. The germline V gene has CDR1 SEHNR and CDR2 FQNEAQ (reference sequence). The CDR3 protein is CASSRRDESYEQYF. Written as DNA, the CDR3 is TGTGCCAGCAGCCGTAGGGACGAGTCCTACGAGCAGTACTTC.

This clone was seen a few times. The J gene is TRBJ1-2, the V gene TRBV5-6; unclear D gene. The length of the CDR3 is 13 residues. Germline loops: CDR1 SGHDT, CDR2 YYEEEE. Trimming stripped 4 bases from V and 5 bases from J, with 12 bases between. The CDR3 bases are TGTGCCAGCAGCCCGGGCCTGGGGTATGGCTACACCTTC. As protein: CASSPGLGYGYTF.

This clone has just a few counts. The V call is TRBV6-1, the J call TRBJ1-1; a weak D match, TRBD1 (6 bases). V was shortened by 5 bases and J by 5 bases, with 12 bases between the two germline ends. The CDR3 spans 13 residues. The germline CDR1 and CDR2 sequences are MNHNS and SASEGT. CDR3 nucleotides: TGTGCCAGCAGTCGGGGGGCGCCAACTGAAGCTTTCTTT. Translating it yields CASSRGAPTEAFF.

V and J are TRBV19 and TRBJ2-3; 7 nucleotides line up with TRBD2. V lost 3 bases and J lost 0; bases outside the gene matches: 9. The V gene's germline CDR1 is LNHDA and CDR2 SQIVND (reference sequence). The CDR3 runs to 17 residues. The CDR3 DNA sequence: TGTGCCAGTAGTATTTGGGGAGGGAAGCGGAGCACAGATACGCAGTATTTT. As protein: CASSIWGGKRSTDTQYF.

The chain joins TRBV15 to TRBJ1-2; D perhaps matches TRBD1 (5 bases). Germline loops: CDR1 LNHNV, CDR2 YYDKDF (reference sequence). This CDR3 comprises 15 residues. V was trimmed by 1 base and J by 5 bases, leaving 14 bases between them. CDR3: CATSRAGGFRYGYTF. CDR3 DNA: TGTGCCACCAGCAGAGCGGGGGGTTTTAGATATGGCTACACCTTC. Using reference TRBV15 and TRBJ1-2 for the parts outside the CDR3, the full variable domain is DAMVIQNPRYQVTQFGKPVTLSCSQTLNHNVMYWYQQKSSQAPKLLFHYYDKDFNNEADTPDNFQSRRPNTSFCFLDIRSPGLGDTAMYLCATSRAGGFRYGYTFGSGTRLTVV.

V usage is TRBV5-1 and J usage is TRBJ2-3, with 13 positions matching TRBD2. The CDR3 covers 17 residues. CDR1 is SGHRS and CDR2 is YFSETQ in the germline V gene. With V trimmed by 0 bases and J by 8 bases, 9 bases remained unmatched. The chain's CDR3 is CASSLDGGLAGSATQYF. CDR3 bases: TGCGCCAGCAGCTTGGACGGGGGACTAGCGGGATCGGCTACGCAGTATTTT.

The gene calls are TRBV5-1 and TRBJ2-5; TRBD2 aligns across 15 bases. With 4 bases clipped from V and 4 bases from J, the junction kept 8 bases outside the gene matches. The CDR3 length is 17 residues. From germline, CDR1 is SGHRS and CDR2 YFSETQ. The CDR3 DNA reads TGCGCCAGCAGCGGCGGACTAGCGGGAGGGCCGGGAGAGACCCAGTACTTC. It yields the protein CASSGGLAGGPGETQYF.

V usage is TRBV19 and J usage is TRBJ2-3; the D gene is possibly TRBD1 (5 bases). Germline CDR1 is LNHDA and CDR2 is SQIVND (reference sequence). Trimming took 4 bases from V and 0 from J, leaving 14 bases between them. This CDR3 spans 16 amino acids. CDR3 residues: CASSTDISPSTDTQYF. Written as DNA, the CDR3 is TGTGCCAGTAGTACGGACATCTCCCCTAGCACAGATACGCAGTATTTT.

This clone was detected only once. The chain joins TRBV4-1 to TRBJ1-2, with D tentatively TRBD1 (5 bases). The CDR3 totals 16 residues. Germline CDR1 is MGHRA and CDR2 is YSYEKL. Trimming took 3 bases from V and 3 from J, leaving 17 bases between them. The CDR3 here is CASSHTPPGSDYGYTF. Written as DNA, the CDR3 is TGCGCCAGCAGCCATACTCCCCCAGGGTCCGACTATGGCTACACCTTC.

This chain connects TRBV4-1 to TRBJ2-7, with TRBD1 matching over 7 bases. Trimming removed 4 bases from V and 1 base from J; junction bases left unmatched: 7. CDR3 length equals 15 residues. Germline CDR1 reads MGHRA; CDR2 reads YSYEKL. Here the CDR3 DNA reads TGCGCCAGCAGCCTCGGGACAGCCGATTCCTACGAGCAGTACTTC. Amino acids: CASSLGTADSYEQYF.

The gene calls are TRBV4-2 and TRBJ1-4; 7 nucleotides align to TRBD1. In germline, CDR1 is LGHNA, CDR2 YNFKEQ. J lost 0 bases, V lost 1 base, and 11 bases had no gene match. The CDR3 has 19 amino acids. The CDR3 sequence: CASSQVPGGGDATNEKLFF. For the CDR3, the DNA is TGTGCCAGCAGCCAAGTTCCAGGGGGAGGTGATGCAACTAATGAAAAACTGTTTTTT.

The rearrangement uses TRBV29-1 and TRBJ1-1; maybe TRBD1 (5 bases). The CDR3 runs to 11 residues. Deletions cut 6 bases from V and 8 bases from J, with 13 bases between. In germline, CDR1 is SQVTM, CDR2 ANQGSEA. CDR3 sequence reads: CSVPPQGEAFF. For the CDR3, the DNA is TGCAGCGTCCCACCTCAGGGCGAAGCTTTCTTT.

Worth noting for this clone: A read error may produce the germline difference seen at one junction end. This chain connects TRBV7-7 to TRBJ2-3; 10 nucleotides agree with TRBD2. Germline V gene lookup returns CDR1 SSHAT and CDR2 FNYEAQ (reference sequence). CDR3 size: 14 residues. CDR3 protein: CASSLGLADNTQYF. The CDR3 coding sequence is TGTGCTAGCAGCTTAGGACTAGCGGACAATACGCAGTATTTT.

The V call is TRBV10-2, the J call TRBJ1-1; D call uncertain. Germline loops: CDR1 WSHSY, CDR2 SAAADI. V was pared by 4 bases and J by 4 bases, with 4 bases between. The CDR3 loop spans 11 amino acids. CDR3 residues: CASSGATEAFF. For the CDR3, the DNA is TGCGCCAGCAGTGGGGCCACTGAAGCTTTCTTT.

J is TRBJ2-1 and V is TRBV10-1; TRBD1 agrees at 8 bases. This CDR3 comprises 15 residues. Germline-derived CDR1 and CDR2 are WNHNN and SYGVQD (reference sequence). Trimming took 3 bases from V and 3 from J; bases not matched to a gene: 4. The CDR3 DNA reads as TGCGCCAGCAGTGAAGGGACAGGCGTCTACAATGAGCAGTTCTTC. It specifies CASSEGTGVYNEQFF.

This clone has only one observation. CDR3 nucleotide sequence: TGTGCCTGGAGTGTATTGTGGGAGTTTTATGAGCAGTTCTTC. This gives the protein CAWSVLWEFYEQFF. The rearrangement links TRBV30 to TRBJ2-1; the D gene is possibly TRBD2 (5 bases). V was cut by 0 bases and J by 8 bases, with 14 bases left in between. CDR3 length: 14 residues. Per germline, CDR1 GTSNPN and CDR2 SVGIG (reference sequence). The full variable domain, with the rest looked up from reference TRBV30 and TRBJ2-1, is SQTIHQWPATLVQPVGSPLSLECTVEGTSNPNLYWYRQAAGRGLQLLFYSVGIGQISSEVPQNLSASRPQDRQFILSSKKLLLSDSGFYLCAWSVLWEFYEQFFGPGTRLTVL.

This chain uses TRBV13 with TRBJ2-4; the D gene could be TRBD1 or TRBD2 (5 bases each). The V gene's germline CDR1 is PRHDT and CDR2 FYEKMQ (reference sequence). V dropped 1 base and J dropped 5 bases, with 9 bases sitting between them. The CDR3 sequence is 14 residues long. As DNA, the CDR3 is TGTGCCAGCAGCTTAGAAGGGGACGAAAACATTCAGTACTTC. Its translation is CASSLEGDENIQYF.

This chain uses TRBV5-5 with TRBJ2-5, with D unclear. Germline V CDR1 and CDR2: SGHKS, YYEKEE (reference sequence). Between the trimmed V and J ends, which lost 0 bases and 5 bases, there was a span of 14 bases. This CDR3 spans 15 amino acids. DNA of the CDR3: TGTGCCAGCAGCTTGGGACCGACCGAAGTGGAGACCCAGTACTTC. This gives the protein CASSLGPTEVETQYF. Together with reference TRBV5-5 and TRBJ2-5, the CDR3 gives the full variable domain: DAGVTQSPTHLIKTRGQQVTLRCSPISGHKSVSWYQQVLGQGPQFIFQYYEKEERGRGNFPDRFSARQFPNYSSELNVNALLLGDSALYLCASSLGPTEVETQYFGPGTRLLVL.

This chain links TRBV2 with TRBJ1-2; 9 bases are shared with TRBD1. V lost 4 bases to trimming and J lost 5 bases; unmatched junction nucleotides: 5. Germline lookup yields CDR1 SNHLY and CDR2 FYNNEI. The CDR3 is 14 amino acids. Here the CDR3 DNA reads TGTGCCAGCAGTGTCACAGGGGGCGGATATGGCTACACCTTC. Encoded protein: CASSVTGGGYGYTF.